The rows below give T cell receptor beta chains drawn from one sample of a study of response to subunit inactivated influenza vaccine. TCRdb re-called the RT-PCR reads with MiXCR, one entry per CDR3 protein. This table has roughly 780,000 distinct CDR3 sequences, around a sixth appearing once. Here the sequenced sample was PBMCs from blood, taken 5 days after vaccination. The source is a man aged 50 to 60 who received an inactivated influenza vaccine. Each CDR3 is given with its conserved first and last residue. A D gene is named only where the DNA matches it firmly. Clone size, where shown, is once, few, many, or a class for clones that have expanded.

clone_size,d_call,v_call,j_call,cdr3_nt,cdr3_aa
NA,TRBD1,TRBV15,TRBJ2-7,TGTGCCACCAGCAGAGATTCGTACAGGGGTTCCTACGAGCAGTACTTC,CATSRDSYRGSYEQYF
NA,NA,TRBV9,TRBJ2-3,TGTGCCAGCAGCCCCCCAGGGTTCGTCGTGGGAGATACGCAGTATTTT,CASSPPGFVVGDTQYF
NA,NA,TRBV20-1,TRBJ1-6,TGCAGTGCTGGGGACTATAATTCACCCCTCCACTTT,CSAGDYNSPLHF
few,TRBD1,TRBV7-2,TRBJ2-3,TGTGCCAGCAGCGACCACGGACAGGTCACAGATACGCAGTATTTT,CASSDHGQVTDTQYF
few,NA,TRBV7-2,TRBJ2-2,TGTGCCAGCAGCTTAGCCAGGGAGGTTTTCGGGGAGCTGTTTTTT,CASSLAREVFGELFF
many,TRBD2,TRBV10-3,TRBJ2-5,TGTGCCATCAGTTCTAGCGGGAGAGAGGAGACCCAGTACTTC,CAISSSGREETQYF
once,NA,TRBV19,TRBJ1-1,TGTGCCAGTACTCCGGGTTTGCTTTACACTGAAGCTTTCTTT,CASTPGLLYTEAFF
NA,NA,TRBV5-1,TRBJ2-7,TGCGCCAGCAGCTTGGCCGATAACGAGCAGTACTTC,CASSLADNEQYF
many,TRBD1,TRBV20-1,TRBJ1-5,TGCAGTGCTGGACAGGGGATCGATCAGCCCCAGCATTTT,CSAGQGIDQPQHF
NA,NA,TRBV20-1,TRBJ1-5,TGCAGTGCTCGCACCCGAGGGGGGGTCAGTCAGCCCCAGCATTTT,CSARTRGGVSQPQHF
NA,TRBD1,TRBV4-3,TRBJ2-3,TGCGCCAGCAGCCTCACAGGGGGCGGCCCAGATACGCAGTATTTT,CASSLTGGGPDTQYF
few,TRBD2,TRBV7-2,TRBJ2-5,TGTGCCAGCAGCCTTTCTAGCGGGGGTCGTCAAGAGACCCAGTACTTC,CASSLSSGGRQETQYF
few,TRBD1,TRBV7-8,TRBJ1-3,TGTGCCAGCAGCTTCCAAGGGACAGGACGGTTTTCTTCTGGAAACACCATATATTTT,CASSFQGTGRFSSGNTIYF
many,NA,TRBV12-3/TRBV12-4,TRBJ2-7,TGTGCCAGCAGTCCCTGGAGGGGCCCGTACGAGCAGTACTTC,CASSPWRGPYEQYF
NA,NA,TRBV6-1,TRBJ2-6,TGTGCCAGCGGACTTGGCTCTGGGGCCAACGTCCTGACTTTC,CASGLGSGANVLTF
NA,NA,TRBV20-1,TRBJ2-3,TGCAGTGCTGCCGACTCGACTAGCACAGATACGCAGTATTTT,CSAADSTSTDTQYF
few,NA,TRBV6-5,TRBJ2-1,TGTGCCAGCAGTTACCCTAGAAGGGGGTCCAGTAATGAGCAGTTCTTC,CASSYPRRGSSNEQFF
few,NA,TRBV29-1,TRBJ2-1,TGCAGCGTTCCAACAGGGCTCTCCTACAATGAGCAGTTCTTC,CSVPTGLSYNEQFF
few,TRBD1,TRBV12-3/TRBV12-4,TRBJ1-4,TGTGCCAGCAGTTCGCAGACAGGGAGGATTAATGAAAAACTGTTTTTT,CASSSQTGRINEKLFF
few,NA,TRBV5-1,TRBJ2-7,TGCGCCAGCAGCTGGGACGGTAACAGGGTAAGAGTGTACGAGCAGTACTTC,CASSWDGNRVRVYEQYF
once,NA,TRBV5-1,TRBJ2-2,TGCGCCAGCAGCTTTGTAGGGGTAATGGTGAACACCGGGGAGCTGTTTTTT,CASSFVGVMVNTGELFF
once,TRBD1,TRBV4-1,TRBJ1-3,TGCGCCAGCAGCCAAGCCTCCGCAGGGGGAGCTGGAAACACCATATATTTT,CASSQASAGGAGNTIYF
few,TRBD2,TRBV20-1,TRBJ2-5,TGCAGTGCTAGTCATACTAGCGGGGCGGAGACCCAGTACTTC,CSASHTSGAETQYF